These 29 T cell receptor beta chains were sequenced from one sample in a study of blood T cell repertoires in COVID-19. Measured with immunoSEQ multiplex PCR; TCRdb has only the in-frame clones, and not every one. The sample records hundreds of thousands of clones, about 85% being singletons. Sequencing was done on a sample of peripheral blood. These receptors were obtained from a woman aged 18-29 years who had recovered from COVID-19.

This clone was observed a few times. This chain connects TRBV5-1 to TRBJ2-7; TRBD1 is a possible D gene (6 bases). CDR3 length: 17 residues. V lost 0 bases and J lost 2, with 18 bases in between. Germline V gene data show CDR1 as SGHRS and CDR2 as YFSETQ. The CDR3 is CASSLAIRTDTTYEQYF. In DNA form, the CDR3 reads TGCGCCAGCAGCTTGGCGATACGGACAGATACTACCTACGAGCAGTACTTC.

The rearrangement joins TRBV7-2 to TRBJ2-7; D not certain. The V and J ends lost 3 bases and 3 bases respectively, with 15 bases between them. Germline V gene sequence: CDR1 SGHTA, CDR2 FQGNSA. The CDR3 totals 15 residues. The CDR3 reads CASSFTHTNLYEQYF. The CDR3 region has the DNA TGTGCCAGCAGCTTTACTCATACCAATCTCTACGAGCAGTACTTC. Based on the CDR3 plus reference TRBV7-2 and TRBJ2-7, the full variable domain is GAGVSQSPSNKVTEKGKDVELRCDPISGHTALYWYRQSLGQGLEFLIYFQGNSAPDKSGLPSDRFSAERTGGSVSTLTIQRTQQEDSAVYLCASSFTHTNLYEQYFGPGTRLTVT.

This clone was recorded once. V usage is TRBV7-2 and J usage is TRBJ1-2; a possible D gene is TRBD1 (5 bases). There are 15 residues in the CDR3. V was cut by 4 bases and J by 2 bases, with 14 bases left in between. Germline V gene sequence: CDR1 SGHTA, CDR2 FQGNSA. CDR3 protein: CASSSVGGTNYGYTF. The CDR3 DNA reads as TGTGCCAGCAGCTCCGTCGGAGGGACCAACTATGGCTACACCTTC.

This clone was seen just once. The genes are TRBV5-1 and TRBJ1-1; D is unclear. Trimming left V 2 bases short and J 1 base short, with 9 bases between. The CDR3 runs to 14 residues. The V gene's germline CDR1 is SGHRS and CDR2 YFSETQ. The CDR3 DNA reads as TGCGCCAGCAGCTTAAACCCAGGGAACACTGAAGCTTTCTTT. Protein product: CASSLNPGNTEAFF.

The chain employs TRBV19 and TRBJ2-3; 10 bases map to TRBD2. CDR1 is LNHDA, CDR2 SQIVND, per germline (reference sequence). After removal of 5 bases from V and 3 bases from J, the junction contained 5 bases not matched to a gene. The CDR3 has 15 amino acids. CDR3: CASSFSSGRTDTQYF. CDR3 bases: TGTGCCAGTAGTTTCTCTAGCGGGAGAACAGATACGCAGTATTTT.

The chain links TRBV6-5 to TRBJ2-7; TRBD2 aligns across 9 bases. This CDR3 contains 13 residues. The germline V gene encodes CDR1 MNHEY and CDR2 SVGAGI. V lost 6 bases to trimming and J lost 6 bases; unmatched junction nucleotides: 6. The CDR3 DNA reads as TGTGCCAGCAGCCTAGGACTAGCGTCCGAGCAGTACTTC. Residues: CASSLGLASEQYF.

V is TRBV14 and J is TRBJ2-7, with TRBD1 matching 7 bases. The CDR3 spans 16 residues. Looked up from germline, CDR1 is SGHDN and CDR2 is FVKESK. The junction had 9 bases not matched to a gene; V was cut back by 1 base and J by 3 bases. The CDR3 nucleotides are TGTGCCAGCAGCCAAGGGGAGTGGGCAGGGGGCTACGAGCAGTACTTC. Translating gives CASSQGEWAGGYEQYF.

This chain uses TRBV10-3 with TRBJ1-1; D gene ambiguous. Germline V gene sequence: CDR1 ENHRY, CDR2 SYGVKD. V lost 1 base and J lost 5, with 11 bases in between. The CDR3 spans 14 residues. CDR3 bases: TGTGCCATCAGTGAGTTAGGAGGGTGGACTGAAGCTTTCTTT. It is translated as CAISELGGWTEAFF.

DNA of the CDR3: TGTGCCAGCAGCTTTATAGCGGGAGCGATCCGGGGGGAGCAGTACTTC. It is translated as CASSFIAGAIRGEQYF. This rearrangement joins TRBV11-2 to TRBJ2-7; 9 nucleotides match TRBD2. V dropped 3 bases and J dropped 7; count of bases not matched to a gene: 13. The germline gives CDR1 SGHAT, CDR2 FQNNGV. This CDR3 region has 16 residues.

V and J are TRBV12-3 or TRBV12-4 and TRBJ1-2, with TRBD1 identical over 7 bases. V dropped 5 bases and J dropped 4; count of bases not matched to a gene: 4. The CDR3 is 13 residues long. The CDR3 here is CASSNRDSYGYTF. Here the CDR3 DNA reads TGTGCCAGCAGTAACCGGGACAGCTATGGCTACACCTTC.

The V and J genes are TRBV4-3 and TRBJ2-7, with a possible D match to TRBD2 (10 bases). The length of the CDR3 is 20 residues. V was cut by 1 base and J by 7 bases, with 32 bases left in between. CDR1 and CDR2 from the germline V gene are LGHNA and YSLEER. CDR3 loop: CASSQGLGQGRLAGSLEQYF. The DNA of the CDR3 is TGCGCCAGCAGCCAAGGCCTCGGACAGGGGAGACTAGCGGGTTCCCTTGAGCAGTACTTC.

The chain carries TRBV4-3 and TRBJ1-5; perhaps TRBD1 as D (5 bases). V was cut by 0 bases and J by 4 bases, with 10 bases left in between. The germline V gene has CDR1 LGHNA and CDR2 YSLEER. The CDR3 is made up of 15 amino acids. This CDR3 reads CASSQDSRVNQPQHF. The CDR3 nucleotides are TGCGCCAGCAGCCAAGATAGCAGGGTAAATCAGCCCCAGCATTTT.

The CDR3 protein is CASSLLGPGSSTDTQYF. Written as DNA, the CDR3 is TGTGCCAGCAGCCTTCTCGGGCCGGGATCTAGCACAGATACGCAGTATTTT. The gene calls are TRBV7-3 and TRBJ2-3; D might be TRBD2 (5 bases). CDR3 length: 17 residues. V shed 5 bases and J shed 0 bases, with 18 bases lying between them. Germline V gene lookup returns CDR1 SGHTA and CDR2 FQGTGA.

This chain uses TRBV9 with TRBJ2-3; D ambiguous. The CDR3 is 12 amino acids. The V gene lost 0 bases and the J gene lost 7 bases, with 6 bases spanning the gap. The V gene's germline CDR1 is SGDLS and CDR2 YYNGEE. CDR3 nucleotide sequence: TGTGCCAGCAGCGTAGGAGAAAATACGCAGTATTTT. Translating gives CASSVGENTQYF.

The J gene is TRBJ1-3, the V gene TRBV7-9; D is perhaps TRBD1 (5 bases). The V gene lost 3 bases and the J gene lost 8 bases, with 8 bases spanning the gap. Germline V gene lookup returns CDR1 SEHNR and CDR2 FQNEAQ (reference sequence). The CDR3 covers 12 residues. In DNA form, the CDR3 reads TGTGCCAGCAGCTTTATAGGGGACACCATATATTTT. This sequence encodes CASSFIGDTIYF.

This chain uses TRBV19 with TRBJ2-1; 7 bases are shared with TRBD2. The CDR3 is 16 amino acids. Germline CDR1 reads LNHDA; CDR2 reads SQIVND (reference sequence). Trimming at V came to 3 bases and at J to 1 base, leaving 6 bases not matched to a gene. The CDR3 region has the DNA TGTGCCAGTAGTATGGGCGGGAGAGGTTCCTACAATGAGCAGTTCTTC. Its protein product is CASSMGGRGSYNEQFF.

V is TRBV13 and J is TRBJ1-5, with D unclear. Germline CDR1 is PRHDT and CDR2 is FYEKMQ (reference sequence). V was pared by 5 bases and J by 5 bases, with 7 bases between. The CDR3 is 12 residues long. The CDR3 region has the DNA TGTGCCAGCAGCCAGGAGGATCAGCCCCAGCATTTT. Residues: CASSQEDQPQHF.

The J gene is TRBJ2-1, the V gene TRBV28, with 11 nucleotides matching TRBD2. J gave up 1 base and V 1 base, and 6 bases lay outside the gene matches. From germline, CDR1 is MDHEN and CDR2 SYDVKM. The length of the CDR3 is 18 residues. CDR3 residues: CASSLFTSGRGSYNEQFF. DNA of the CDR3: TGTGCCAGCAGTTTATTTACTAGCGGGAGAGGGTCCTACAATGAGCAGTTCTTC. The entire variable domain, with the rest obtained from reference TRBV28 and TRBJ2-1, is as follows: DVKVTQSSRYLVKRTGEKVFLECVQDMDHENMFWYRQDPGLGLRLIYFSYDVKMKEKGDIPEGYSVSREKKERFSLILESASTNQTSMYLCASSLFTSGRGSYNEQFFGPGTRLTVL.

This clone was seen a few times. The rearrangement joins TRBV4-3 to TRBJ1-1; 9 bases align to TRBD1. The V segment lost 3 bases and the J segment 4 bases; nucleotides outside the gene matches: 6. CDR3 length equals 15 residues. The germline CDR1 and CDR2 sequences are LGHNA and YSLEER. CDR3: CASSQAQGAGTEAFF. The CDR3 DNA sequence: TGCGCCAGCAGCCAGGCACAGGGGGCCGGCACTGAAGCTTTCTTT.

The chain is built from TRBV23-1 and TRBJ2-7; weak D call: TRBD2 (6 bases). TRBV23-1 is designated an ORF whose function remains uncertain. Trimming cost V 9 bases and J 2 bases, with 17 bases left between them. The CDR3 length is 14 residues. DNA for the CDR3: TGCGCCAGTCCTAAAGGAGGGCAGACCTACGAGCAGTACTTC. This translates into CASPKGGQTYEQYF.

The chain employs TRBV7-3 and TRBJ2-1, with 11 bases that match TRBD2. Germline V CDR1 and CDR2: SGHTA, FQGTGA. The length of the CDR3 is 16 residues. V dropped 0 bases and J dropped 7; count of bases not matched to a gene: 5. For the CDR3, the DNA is TGTGCCAGCAGCTTAACCAGGACTAGCGGGTTTAATGAGCAGTTCTTC. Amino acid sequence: CASSLTRTSGFNEQFF.

The CDR3 loop reads CASSLGQGVVTEAFF. CDR3 nucleotide sequence: TGCGCCAGCAGCTTGGGACAGGGGGTTGTCACTGAAGCTTTCTTT. The genes are TRBV5-1 and TRBJ1-1, with 9 positions matching TRBD1. CDR1 and CDR2 from the germline V gene are SGHRS and YFSETQ. This CDR3 region has 15 residues. V was pared by 0 bases and J by 4 bases, with 4 bases of the junction left unmatched.

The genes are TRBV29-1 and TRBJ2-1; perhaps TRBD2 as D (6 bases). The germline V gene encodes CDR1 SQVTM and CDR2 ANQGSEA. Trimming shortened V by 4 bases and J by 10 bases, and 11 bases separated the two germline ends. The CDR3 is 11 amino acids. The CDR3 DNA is TGCAGCGTTGTTGGAGCGGGCGAGCAGTTCTTC. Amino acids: CSVVGAGEQFF.

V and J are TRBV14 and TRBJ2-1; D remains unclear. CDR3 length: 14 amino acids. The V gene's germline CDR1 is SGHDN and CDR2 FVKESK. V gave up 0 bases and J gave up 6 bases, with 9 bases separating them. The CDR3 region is CASSQDQVVNEQFF. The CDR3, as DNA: TGTGCCAGCAGCCAAGATCAGGTAGTCAATGAGCAGTTCTTC.

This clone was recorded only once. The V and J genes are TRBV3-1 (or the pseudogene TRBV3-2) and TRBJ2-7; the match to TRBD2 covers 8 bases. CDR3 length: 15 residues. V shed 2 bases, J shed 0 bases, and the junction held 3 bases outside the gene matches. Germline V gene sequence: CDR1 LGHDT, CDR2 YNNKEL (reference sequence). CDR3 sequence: CASSQRSGSSYEQYF. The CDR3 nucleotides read TGTGCCAGCAGCCAAAGAAGCGGGAGCTCCTACGAGCAGTACTTC.

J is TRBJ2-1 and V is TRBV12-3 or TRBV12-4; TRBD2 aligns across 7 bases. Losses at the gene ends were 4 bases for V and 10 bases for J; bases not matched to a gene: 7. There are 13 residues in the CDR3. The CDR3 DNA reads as TGTGCCAGCAGTTCTACTAGCGTTTACGAGCAGTTCTTC. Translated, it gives CASSSTSVYEQFF.

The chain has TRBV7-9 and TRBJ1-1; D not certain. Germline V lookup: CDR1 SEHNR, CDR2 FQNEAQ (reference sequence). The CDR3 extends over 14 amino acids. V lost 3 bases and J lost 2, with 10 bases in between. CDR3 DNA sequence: TGTGCCAGCAGCTTCCCAGGAGGAAACACTGAAGCTTTCTTT. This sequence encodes CASSFPGGNTEAFF. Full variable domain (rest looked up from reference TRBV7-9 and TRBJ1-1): DTGVSQNPRHKITKRGQNVTFRCDPISEHNRLYWYRQTLGQGPEFLTYFQNEAQLEKSRLLSDRFSAERPKGSFSTLEIQRTEQGDSAMYLCASSFPGGNTEAFFGQGTRLTVV.

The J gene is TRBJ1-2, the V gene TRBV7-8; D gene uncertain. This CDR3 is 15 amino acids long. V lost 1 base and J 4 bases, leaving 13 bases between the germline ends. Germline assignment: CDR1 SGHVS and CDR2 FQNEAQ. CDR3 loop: CASSLVQKTSYGYTF. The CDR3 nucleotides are TGTGCCAGCAGCTTAGTCCAGAAAACCAGCTATGGCTACACCTTC.

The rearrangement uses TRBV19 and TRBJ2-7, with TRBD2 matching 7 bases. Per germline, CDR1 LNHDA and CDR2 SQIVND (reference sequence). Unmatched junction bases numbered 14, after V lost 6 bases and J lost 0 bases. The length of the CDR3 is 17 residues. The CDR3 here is CASRARLADKNSYEQYF. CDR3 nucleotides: TGTGCCAGTAGGGCGAGGCTAGCGGACAAAAACTCCTACGAGCAGTACTTC. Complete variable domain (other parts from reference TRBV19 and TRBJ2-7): DGGITQSPKYLFRKEGQNVTLSCEQNLNHDAMYWYRQDPGQGLRLIYYSQIVNDFQKGDIAEGYSVSREKKESFPLTVTSAQKNPTAFYLCASRARLADKNSYEQYFGPGTRLTVT.